The subject of this entry is one TCR beta chain. This record comes from a study of T cells expressing NK-cell markers. The CDR3 is 16 amino acids. The V gene's germline CDR1 is LGHNA and CDR2 YNFKEQ. TCRdb re-called the 5' RACE reads and catalogs CDR3 proteins one per entry, DNA excluded. The data show about 460,000 distinct CDR3 sequences, and the top ten clones hold over 1.3%. This TCR came from a woman in her forties or fifties in good health. The chain combines TRBV4-2 with TRBJ1-1; there is no DNA to check the TCRdb D call of TRBD1. Sequencing was done on a sample of blood T cells: a sorted CD56 or NKG2C T cell subset, CD4+ or CD8+ T cells, or bulk PBMC T cells (not recorded which). CDR3 loop: CASSQASHGAGTEAFF.